Below, one T cell receptor (beta chain) is given with its context. In the original processing: Estimates of nucleated cell counts were drawn from the amplification of reference gene primers. Profiled with immunoSEQ multiplex PCR; TCRdb holds only in-frame clones, not every one. The DNA gave D and trimming, while V, J and clone size come from that table. The repertoire holds 250,000 to 350,000 clones, with 80% to 95% as singletons. This record comes from a study of blood T cell repertoires in COVID-19. Across the study: Samples taken during acute and convalescent COVID-19 were collected in the United States, Italy and Spain. Sample material is recorded as cDNA or gDNA derived from T cells, B-cell-depleted T cells, or PBMCs.

The Seattle site enrolled patients during active infection and followed them longitudinally. The TCR sequence derives from a woman in her twenties or thirties with COVID-19, enrolled during active disease. The sequenced sample was peripheral blood.

Here the CDR3 DNA reads TGTGCCAGCAGCCAACAGGGGGTGATCTACGAGCAGTACTTC. Translated, it gives CASSQQGVIYEQYF. The rearrangement links TRBV3-1 (or the pseudogene TRBV3-2) to TRBJ2-7; 7 bases are a match to TRBD1. V was clipped by 2 bases and J by 3 bases; unmatched bases: 4. The CDR3 extends over 14 amino acids. Germline values: CDR1 LGHDT, CDR2 YNNKEL (reference sequence).